This note documents a single TCR beta chain sequence. It has no known antigen specificity. Base qualities were left out, and no much larger clone turns up one base away. Library creation used the immunoSEQ multiplex PCR assay. The immuneACCESS repertoire file appears here via TCRdb, limited to in-frame rearrangements. These files lack a portion of the clones; in checked studies, under half of the deficit traces to unresolved V genes, and the cause of the others is not known. The sample contains 77,000 or so clones, approximately 81% of them found a single time. The ten largest make up around 5.5% of the sample. The CDR3 runs 11 residues from the cysteine to the phenylalanine. Only the CDR3 DNA stays, 33 bases, in frame from base 1. V loses 8 bases, J loses 8 bases, and the germline ends lie 12 bases apart. CDR1 and CDR2 were assigned from the germline V gene as MNHNS and SASEGT. Mismatch repair deficiency was established in every enrolled patient by polymerase chain reaction or immunohistochemistry. TCR sequencing was carried out for three patients who responded to pembrolizumab therapy. The phase II trial prospectively tested pembrolizumab PD-1 blockade in advanced mismatch repair-deficient cancers regardless of tissue of origin. Peripheral blood T cell samples were collected serially, before PD-1 blockade began and at several time points afterward. The timing of each blood sample was reported as weeks after the first dose of pembrolizumab.

This entry comes from a study of PD-1 blockade in mismatch repair-deficient tumors (dated by TCRdb to the late 2010s). Background for the entire study: The trial enrolled 86 consecutive patients with 12 mismatch repair-deficient cancer types between late 2013 and September 2016, all previously treated and progressing. Deep sequencing of TCR CDR3 regions was used to track tumor-associated T cell clones in peripheral blood of patients responding to PD-1 blockade. Study-level results and caveats: After pembrolizumab, tumor-resident clones, which were often undetectable in blood before treatment, expanded rapidly and then contracted, generally ahead of radiologic responses.

The sample here was peripheral blood, taken 44 weeks after starting pembrolizumab. The TCR originated in an adult with mismatch repair-deficient cancer. In this chain, TRBV6-1 is recombined with TRBJ1-1, with the identity of the D gene unclear. The DNA sequence is given as TGTGCCAGCTATTCGGGCGGGGAAGCTTTCTTT. Translation gives CASYSGGEAFF.